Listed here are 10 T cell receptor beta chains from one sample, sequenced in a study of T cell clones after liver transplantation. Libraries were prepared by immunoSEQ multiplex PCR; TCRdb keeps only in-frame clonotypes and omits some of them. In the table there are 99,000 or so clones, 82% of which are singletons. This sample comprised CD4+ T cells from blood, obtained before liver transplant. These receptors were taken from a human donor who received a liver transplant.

The CDR3 sequence: CASSLVQGRGSPLHF. CDR3 DNA: TGTGCCAGCAGCTTAGTCCAGGGACGAGGATCACCCCTCCACTTT. The genes are TRBV11-2 and TRBJ1-6; D possibly corresponds to TRBD1 (5 bases). CDR1 is SGHAT, CDR2 FQNNGV, per germline. CDR3 length: 15 amino acids. Trimming took 1 base from V and 10 from J, leaving 14 bases between them. The full variable domain, with the rest looked up from reference TRBV11-2 and TRBJ1-6, is EAGVAQSPRYKIIEKRQSVAFWCNPISGHATLYWYQQILGQGPKLLIQFQNNGVVDDSQLPKDRFSAERLKGVDSTLKIQPAKLEDSAVYLCASSLVQGRGSPLHFGNGTRLTVT.

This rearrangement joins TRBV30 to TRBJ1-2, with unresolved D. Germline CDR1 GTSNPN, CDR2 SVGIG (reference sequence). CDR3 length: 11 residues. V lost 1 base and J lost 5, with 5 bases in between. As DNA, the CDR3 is TGTGCCTGGAGTGCGGGGTATGGCTACACCTTC. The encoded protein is CAWSAGYGYTF.

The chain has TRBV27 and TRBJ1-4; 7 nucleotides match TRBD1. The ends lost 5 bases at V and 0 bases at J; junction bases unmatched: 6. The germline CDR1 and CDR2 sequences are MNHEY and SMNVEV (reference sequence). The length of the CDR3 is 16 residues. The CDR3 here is CASSRGTASTNEKLFF. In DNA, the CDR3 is TGTGCCAGCAGTAGAGGGACAGCCTCAACTAATGAAAAACTGTTTTTT.

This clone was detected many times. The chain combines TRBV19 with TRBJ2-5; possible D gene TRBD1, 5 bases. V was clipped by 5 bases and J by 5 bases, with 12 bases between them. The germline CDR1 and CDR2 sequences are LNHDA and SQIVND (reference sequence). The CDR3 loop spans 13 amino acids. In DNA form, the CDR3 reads TGTGCCAGTAGTGACAGCCCCAGGGAGACCCAGTACTTC. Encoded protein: CASSDSPRETQYF.

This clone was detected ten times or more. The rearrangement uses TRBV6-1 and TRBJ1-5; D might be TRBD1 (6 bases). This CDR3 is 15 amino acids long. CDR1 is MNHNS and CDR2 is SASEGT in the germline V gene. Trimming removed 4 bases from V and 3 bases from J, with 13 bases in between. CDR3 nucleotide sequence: TGTGCCAGCAGTGGAAGCCCAGGGGTCAATCAGCCCCAGCATTTT. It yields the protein CASSGSPGVNQPQHF.

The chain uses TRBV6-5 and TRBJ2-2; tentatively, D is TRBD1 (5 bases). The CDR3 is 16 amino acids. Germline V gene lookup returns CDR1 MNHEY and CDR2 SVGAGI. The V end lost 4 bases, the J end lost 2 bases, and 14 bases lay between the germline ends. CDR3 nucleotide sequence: TGTGCCAGCAGTTCAGGGCTTCTTTCCAACACCGGGGAGCTGTTTTTT. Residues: CASSSGLLSNTGELFF.

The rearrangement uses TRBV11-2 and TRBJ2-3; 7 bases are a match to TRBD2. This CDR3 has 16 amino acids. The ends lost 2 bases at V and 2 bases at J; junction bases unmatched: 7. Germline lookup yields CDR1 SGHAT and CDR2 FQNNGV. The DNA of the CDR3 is TGTGCCAGCAGCTTAAGATCCAGCGGGGCCACAGATACGCAGTATTTT. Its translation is CASSLRSSGATDTQYF.

Here the CDR3 reads CASSLTGVAEYGYTF. The CDR3 DNA reads TGTGCCAGCAGCTTAACAGGGGTGGCAGAGTATGGCTACACCTTC. This chain uses TRBV5-6 with TRBJ1-2; 7 bases are a match to TRBD1. The CDR3 spans 15 residues. CDR1 is SGHDT, CDR2 YYEEEE, per germline. The V and J ends lost 2 bases and 5 bases, in that order; junction bases with no gene match: 9. Filled out from reference TRBV5-6 and TRBJ1-2, the complete variable domain reads DAGVTQSPTHLIKTRGQQVTLRCSPKSGHDTVSWYQQALGQGPQFIFQYYEEEERQRGNFPDRFSGHQFPNYSSELNVNALLLGDSALYLCASSLTGVAEYGYTFGSGTRLTVV.

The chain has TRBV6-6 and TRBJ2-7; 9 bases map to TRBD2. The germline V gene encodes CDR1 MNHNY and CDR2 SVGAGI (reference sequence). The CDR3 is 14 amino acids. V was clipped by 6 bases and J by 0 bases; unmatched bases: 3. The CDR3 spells CASRPSGASYEQYF. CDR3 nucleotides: TGTGCCAGCAGACCTAGCGGGGCCTCCTACGAGCAGTACTTC.

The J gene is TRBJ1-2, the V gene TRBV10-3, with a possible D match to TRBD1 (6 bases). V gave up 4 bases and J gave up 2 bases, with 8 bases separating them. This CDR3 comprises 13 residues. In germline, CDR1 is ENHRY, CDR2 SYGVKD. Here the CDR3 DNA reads TGTGCCATCAGTGCCGACAGGAACTATGGCTACACCTTC. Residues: CAISADRNYGYTF.